Below are 15 T cell receptor beta chains sequenced from a single sample in a study of blood T cell repertoires in COVID-19. Repertoires were generated with immunoSEQ multiplex PCR, while TCRdb's copy carries only in-frame clones and drops some. Of approximately 61,000 clones listed, around nine tenths are singletons. Sample: peripheral blood. These receptors were collected from a woman older than 75 with active COVID-19.

This chain uses TRBV28 with TRBJ1-1; D not resolved. Germline assignment: CDR1 MDHEN and CDR2 SYDVKM. The CDR3 is made up of 11 amino acids. Trimming took off 1 base at V and 11 bases at J, with 8 bases between the two ends. CDR3 sequence: CASSLSGKAFF. In DNA, the CDR3 is TGTGCCAGCAGTTTATCGGGTAAGGCTTTCTTT.

The V and J genes are TRBV6-2 or TRBV6-3 and TRBJ1-1, with D tentatively TRBD1 (6 bases). CDR1 is MNHEY and CDR2 is SVGEGT in the germline V gene. V lost 2 bases and J lost 1, with 8 bases in between. There are 14 residues in the CDR3. The CDR3 sequence: CASSYEGGNTEAFF. The CDR3 nucleotides are TGTGCCAGCAGTTACGAAGGGGGGAACACTGAAGCTTTCTTT.

In this sample, this clone turned up a few times. The rearrangement joins TRBV3-1 (or the pseudogene TRBV3-2) to TRBJ1-2; 7 bases map to TRBD1. The CDR3 runs to 16 residues. Losses at the gene ends were 2 bases for V and 3 bases for J; bases not matched to a gene: 9. The germline V gene has CDR1 LGHDT and CDR2 YNNKEL (reference sequence). Here the CDR3 DNA reads TGTGCCAGCAGCCAATATAGCCTCGACAGGGACTATGGCTACACCTTC. Translated: CASSQYSLDRDYGYTF.

V gene TRBV20-1 combines with J gene TRBJ2-3; 14 nucleotides align to TRBD2. This CDR3 region has 11 residues. Germline-derived CDR1 and CDR2 are DFQATT and SNEGSKA (reference sequence). The CDR3 is CTIGTSGGKYF. CDR3 DNA sequence: TGCACGATAGGGACTAGCGGGGGAAAGTATTTT.

V usage is TRBV5-1 and J usage is TRBJ1-1; D gene ambiguous. Trimming took off 4 bases at V and 6 bases at J, with 16 bases between the two ends. This CDR3 spans 14 amino acids. Per the germline V gene, CDR1 is SGHRS and CDR2 is YFSETQ. The CDR3 spells CASSPAAGSPEAFF. CDR3 nucleotides: TGCGCCAGCAGCCCAGCCGCGGGTTCCCCTGAAGCTTTCTTT.

The V call is TRBV7-3, the J call TRBJ1-2; tentative D call: TRBD1 (6 bases). CDR1 and CDR2 from the germline V gene are SGHTA and FQGTGA. The CDR3 runs to 15 residues. V was clipped by 5 bases and J by 7 bases, with 20 bases between them. The CDR3 region has the DNA TGTGCCAGCAGCCAAGACAGTAGGGGGTTAGGTGGCTACACCTTC. This translates into CASSQDSRGLGGYTF.

This clone occurred once. V gene TRBV4-2 combines with J gene TRBJ2-4; the match to TRBD2 covers 8 bases. The germline CDR1 and CDR2 sequences are LGHNA and YNFKEQ. The CDR3 totals 16 residues. V was clipped by 1 base and J by 1 base; unmatched bases: 3. CDR3 DNA: TGTGCCAGCAGCCAAGCGCGGGGGGAGGCCAAAAACATTCAGTACTTC. Its translation: CASSQARGEAKNIQYF.

The chain combines TRBV7-3 with TRBJ2-1; TRBD2 matches 9 bases. The trim removed 0 bases at V and 8 bases at J, leaving 8 bases unmatched. The germline CDR1 and CDR2 sequences are SGHTA and FQGTGA. This CDR3 has 16 residues. The CDR3: CASSLTPGGGAHEQFF. CDR3 nucleotides: TGTGCCAGCAGCTTAACGCCAGGCGGGGGGGCCCATGAGCAGTTCTTC.

The chain recombines TRBV7-3 with TRBJ2-1; 8 bases fit TRBD2. Germline V gene lookup returns CDR1 SGHTA and CDR2 FQGTGA. The CDR3 is 12 residues long. V lost 4 bases to trimming and J lost 13 bases; unmatched junction nucleotides: 6. The CDR3 region has the DNA TGTGCCAGCAGCTCCGGGGGGGCCAATCAGTTCTTC. Translating it yields CASSSGGANQFF.

The gene calls are TRBV7-2 and TRBJ2-3; 8 nucleotides agree with TRBD2. The CDR3 spans 14 residues. CDR1 and CDR2 from the germline V gene are SGHTA and FQGNSA. V shed 2 bases, J shed 5 bases, and the junction held 3 bases outside the gene matches. CDR3 in amino acids: CASSLTAGEDTQYF. The CDR3 nucleotides are TGTGCCAGCAGCTTAACAGCGGGGGAAGATACGCAGTATTTT.

The V and J genes are TRBV6-2 or TRBV6-3 and TRBJ2-3; 15 positions match TRBD2. V was pared by 5 bases and J by 6 bases, with 6 bases of the junction left unmatched. Germline CDR1 reads MNHEY; CDR2 reads SVGEGT. This CDR3 is built from 16 residues. In nucleotides, the CDR3 is TGTGCCAGCAGTCGGACTAGCGGGGGGGCATGGGATACGCAGTATTTT. Amino acids: CASSRTSGGAWDTQYF.

This clone was counted once. V is TRBV19 and J is TRBJ2-5; a weak D match, TRBD2 (7 bases). This CDR3 is 15 amino acids long. V was cut by 3 bases and J by 1 base, with 12 bases left in between. From germline, CDR1 is LNHDA and CDR2 SQIVND (reference sequence). The CDR3 here is CASSITGGRQETQYF. In nucleotides, the CDR3 is TGTGCCAGTAGTATTACCGGGGGGCGCCAAGAGACCCAGTACTTC. The entire variable domain, with the rest obtained from reference TRBV19 and TRBJ2-5, is as follows: DGGITQSPKYLFRKEGQNVTLSCEQNLNHDAMYWYRQDPGQGLRLIYYSQIVNDFQKGDIAEGYSVSREKKESFPLTVTSAQKNPTAFYLCASSITGGRQETQYFGPGTRLLVL.

V usage is TRBV5-1 and J usage is TRBJ2-3; a weak D match, TRBD2 (6 bases). The germline V and J ends were trimmed by 4 bases and 9 bases, with 15 bases remaining between them. This CDR3 has 13 residues. CDR1 SGHRS and CDR2 YFSETQ come from the germline V gene. The DNA of the CDR3 is TGCGCCAGCAGCGACGTCTCACGGGGGACGCAGTATTTT. Residues: CASSDVSRGTQYF.

CDR3 sequence (DNA): TGTGCCAGCAGCCCGTTAGACTATGGCTACACCTTC. This gives the protein CASSPLDYGYTF. This chain connects TRBV6-2 or TRBV6-3 to TRBJ1-2; D gene uncertain. The germline CDR1 and CDR2 sequences are MNHEY and SVGEGT. V gave up 6 bases and J gave up 3 bases, with 8 bases separating them. CDR3 length: 12 amino acids.

J is TRBJ2-3 and V is TRBV30; a possible D gene is TRBD1 (6 bases). The ends were cut back, 4 bases at V and 0 bases at J, with 17 bases in the middle. The CDR3 is 16 residues long. CDR1 and CDR2 from the germline V gene are GTSNPN and SVGIG (reference sequence). The CDR3 reads CAWTPRQRGSTDTQYF. Here the CDR3 DNA reads TGTGCCTGGACCCCTCGACAGAGGGGGAGCACAGATACGCAGTATTTT.